These 27 T cell receptor beta chains came from one sample sequenced in a study of T cells expressing NK-cell markers. From the 5' RACE reads, TCRdb lists one entry per CDR3 protein and no DNA. The sample's table shows over 250,000 distinct CDR3 sequences. The sequencing sample was made of blood T cells: a sorted CD56 or NKG2C T cell subset, CD4+ or CD8+ T cells, or bulk PBMC T cells (not recorded which). The source of these receptors is a woman aged 18-69 years in good health.

The gene calls are TRBV20-1 and TRBJ1-2; the TCRdb D gene call, TRBD1, has no DNA to confirm it. The germline gives CDR1 DFQATT, CDR2 SNEGSKA (reference sequence). This CDR3 region has 13 residues. CDR3 region: CSAYTGTGYGYTF.

The chain is built from TRBV12-3 or TRBV12-4 and TRBJ1-2; TCRdb indicates TRBD1, and absent DNA this call remains unverified. CDR3 length equals 14 residues. The CDR3 loop reads CASSDPGQLRGYTF.

V is TRBV7-6 and J is TRBJ2-3; TCRdb's D gene call, TRBD1, goes unchecked for lack of DNA. Germline CDR1 is SGHVS and CDR2 is FNYEAQ. The CDR3 spans 16 residues. The CDR3 here is CASSVAGPVHTDTQYF.

The chain employs TRBV6-2 or TRBV6-3 and TRBJ1-4; TCRdb's D gene call, TRBD1, goes unchecked for lack of DNA. CDR3 length: 14 residues. Looked up from germline, CDR1 is MNHEY and CDR2 is SVGEGT. CDR3 protein: CASGRGHRNEKLFF.

The chain has TRBV4-1 and TRBJ2-1; TCRdb's D gene call, TRBD1, goes unchecked for lack of DNA. The CDR3 totals 14 residues. Per the germline V gene, CDR1 is MGHRA and CDR2 is YSYEKL. CDR3 protein: CASSPVTANNEQFF.

The chain uses TRBV3-1 and TRBJ2-3; checking the TCRdb D call of TRBD2 is not possible without DNA. Germline lookup yields CDR1 LGHDT and CDR2 YNNKEL (reference sequence). The CDR3 is 18 amino acids. The CDR3 loop reads CASSQGFMRGGGSDTQYF.

CDR3 sequence reads: CASSFGTKGWLFF. The genes are TRBV12-3 or TRBV12-4 and TRBJ2-2. This CDR3 is 13 amino acids long.

This rearrangement joins TRBV18 to TRBJ2-7; TCRdb picks TRBD1, but there is no DNA to check that call. The V gene's germline CDR1 is KGHSH and CDR2 LQKENI. The CDR3 totals 15 residues. The CDR3 sequence is CASSPRGSMGYEQYF.

The chain recombines TRBV20-1 with TRBJ2-5; the D call from TCRdb, TRBD1, cannot be confirmed without DNA. Germline V CDR1 and CDR2: DFQATT, SNEGSKA (reference sequence). The CDR3 sequence is 13 residues long. The CDR3 sequence is CSAFMGAGQTQYF.

The chain joins TRBV12-3 or TRBV12-4 to TRBJ2-7; TCRdb selects TRBD2, and the lack of DNA leaves this call unchecked. The CDR3 is 14 residues long. The CDR3 protein is CASRDVLGTYEQYF.

V is TRBV18 and J is TRBJ2-1. The CDR3 length is 16 residues. Germline CDR1 KGHSH, CDR2 LQKENI. CDR3 region: CASSPNWGNSYNEQFF.

The chain uses TRBV12-3 or TRBV12-4 and TRBJ2-1; TCRdb's D call, TRBD1, is unchecked because there is no DNA. This CDR3 is built from 14 residues. CDR3 sequence: CASSPPDSYNEQFF.

V usage is TRBV7-2 and J usage is TRBJ1-3; TCRdb selects TRBD1, and the lack of DNA leaves this call unchecked. The CDR3 is made up of 17 amino acids. Germline assignment: CDR1 SGHTA and CDR2 FQGNSA. CDR3 loop: CASSLRQGALLGNTIYF.

The chain carries TRBV12-3 or TRBV12-4 and TRBJ1-5. The CDR3 has 11 residues. CDR3 protein: CASGISQPQHF.

The rearrangement joins TRBV20-1 to TRBJ1-3; TCRdb returns TRBD1, unconfirmable since there is no DNA. CDR1 is DFQATT and CDR2 is SNEGSKA in the germline V gene (reference sequence). The CDR3 spans 13 residues. CDR3 protein: CSAGGGPGNTIYF.

The chain carries TRBV4-3 and TRBJ2-1; TCRdb designates TRBD2, a call that cannot be tested without DNA. This CDR3 spans 17 amino acids. Germline CDR1 is LGHNA and CDR2 is YSLEER. CDR3 loop: CASSHDSRTGGYNEQFF.

The V gene is TRBV5-5, the J gene TRBJ2-3; TCRdb lists TRBD2, though no DNA is available to test this call. This CDR3 is 17 amino acids long. Germline-derived CDR1 and CDR2 are SGHKS and YYEKEE (reference sequence). The CDR3 region is CASSSRFLAGNEDTQYF.

The CDR3 sequence: CASQTDSATNEKLFF. The V call is TRBV5-1, the J call TRBJ1-4; as DNA is missing, the TRBD1 call by TCRdb cannot be tested. In germline, CDR1 is SGHRS, CDR2 YFSETQ. The CDR3 contains 15 residues.

The chain recombines TRBV12-3 or TRBV12-4 with TRBJ2-3. This CDR3 is built from 14 residues. The CDR3 loop is CASSLDTSTDTQYF.

This chain uses TRBV11-3 with TRBJ2-7; TCRdb indicates TRBD2, and absent DNA this call remains unverified. The CDR3 runs 22 residues. Germline V gives CDR1 SGHNT, CDR2 YENEEA. CDR3 protein: CASSLVARAGYFLAGGTYEQYF.

The gene calls are TRBV24-1 and TRBJ2-3; TCRdb outputs TRBD1, but without DNA this stays unchecked. Germline V gene data show CDR1 as KGHDR and CDR2 as SFDVKD. The CDR3 is 16 residues long. This CDR3 reads CATSDSSGDPTDTQYF.

The V gene is TRBV20-1, the J gene TRBJ1-4; TCRdb's D gene call, TRBD1, goes unchecked for lack of DNA. The CDR3 consists of 16 residues. The germline V gene has CDR1 DFQATT and CDR2 SNEGSKA (reference sequence). CDR3: CSARSRTAKGNEKLFF.

This rearrangement joins TRBV7-9 to TRBJ2-5. Germline V gives CDR1 SEHNR, CDR2 FQNEAQ (reference sequence). CDR3 length equals 14 residues. CDR3 region: CASSLGGWKETQYF. The whole variable domain, filled in from reference TRBV7-9 and TRBJ2-5, reads DTGVSQNPRHKITKRGQNVTFRCDPISEHNRLYWYRQTLGQGPEFLTYFQNEAQLEKSRLLSDRFSAERPKGSFSTLEIQRTEQGDSAMYLCASSLGGWKETQYFGPGTRLLVL.

V gene TRBV5-1 combines with J gene TRBJ2-5; the D call from TCRdb, TRBD1, cannot be confirmed without DNA. Looked up from germline, CDR1 is SGHRS and CDR2 is YFSETQ. CDR3 length: 17 amino acids. The CDR3 is CASGRDRGRLRQETQYF.

V usage is TRBV29-1 and J usage is TRBJ2-7; with no DNA, the TCRdb D assignment of TRBD1 cannot be verified. The CDR3 consists of 13 residues. Per germline, CDR1 SQVTM and CDR2 ANQGSEA. The CDR3 is CSVVIGRGYEQYF.

The V and J genes are TRBV20-1 and TRBJ1-1. The CDR3 length is 13 residues. CDR1 DFQATT and CDR2 SNEGSKA come from the germline V gene (reference sequence). CDR3 protein: CSASRTGNTEAFF.

The chain joins TRBV20-1 to TRBJ2-7. Germline CDR1 reads DFQATT; CDR2 reads SNEGSKA (reference sequence). CDR3 length: 12 residues. This chain's CDR3 is CSARVPSYEQYF.